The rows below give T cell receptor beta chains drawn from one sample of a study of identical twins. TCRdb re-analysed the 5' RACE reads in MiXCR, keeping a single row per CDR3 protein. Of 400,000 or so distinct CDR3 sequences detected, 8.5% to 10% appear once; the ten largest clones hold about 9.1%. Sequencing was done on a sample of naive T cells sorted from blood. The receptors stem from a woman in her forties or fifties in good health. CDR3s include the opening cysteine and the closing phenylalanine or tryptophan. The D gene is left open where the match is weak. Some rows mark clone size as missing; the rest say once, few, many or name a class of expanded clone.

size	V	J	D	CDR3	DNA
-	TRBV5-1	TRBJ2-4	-	CASSLGALKNIQYF	TGCGCCAGCAGCTTGGGGGCCCTAAAAAACATTCAGTACTTC
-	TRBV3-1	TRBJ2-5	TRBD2	CASSNLLGLAGQETQYF	TGTGCCAGCAGCAACCTTTTGGGACTAGCGGGCCAAGAGACCCAGTACTTC
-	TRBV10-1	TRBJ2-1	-	CASSESTGGYYNEQFF	TGCGCCAGCAGTGAGTCGACGGGGGGCTACTACAATGAGCAGTTCTTC
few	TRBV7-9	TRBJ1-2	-	CASSPGRYGGYTF	TGTGCCAGCAGCCCAGGACGGTATGGGGGCTACACCTTC
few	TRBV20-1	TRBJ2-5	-	CSARGQQETQYF	TGCAGTGCTAGAGGACAGCAAGAGACCCAGTACTTC
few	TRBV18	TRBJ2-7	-	CASSPLSKEQYF	TGTGCCAGCTCACCACTCTCCAAAGAGCAGTACTTC
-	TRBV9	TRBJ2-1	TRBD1	CASSVTGGFGNEQFF	TGTGCCAGCAGCGTTACAGGGGGTTTCGGCAATGAGCAGTTCTTC
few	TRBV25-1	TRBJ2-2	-	CASSKWEELFF	TGTGCCAGCAGTAAATGGGAGGAGCTGTTTTTT
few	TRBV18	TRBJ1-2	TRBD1	CASSPQQGGGYTF	TGTGCCAGCTCACCACAACAGGGGGGCGGCTACACCTTC
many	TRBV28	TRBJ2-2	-	CASSLSGENTGELFF	TGTGCCAGCAGTTTATCCGGAGAGAACACCGGGGAGCTGTTTTTT
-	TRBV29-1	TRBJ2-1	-	CSVVRTDGRDSYNEQFF	TGCAGCGTTGTAAGGACTGACGGTCGCGATTCCTACAATGAGCAGTTCTTC
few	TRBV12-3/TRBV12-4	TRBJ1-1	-	CASRTGRRVGTEAFF	TGTGCCAGCAGGACGGGACGTAGAGTAGGAACTGAAGCTTTCTTT
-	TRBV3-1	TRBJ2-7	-	CASSQERGGEQYF	TGTGCCAGCAGCCAAGAACGTGGCGGCGAGCAGTACTTC
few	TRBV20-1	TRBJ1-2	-	CSASFGEWDTF	TGCAGTGCTAGTTTCGGGGAATGGGACACCTTC
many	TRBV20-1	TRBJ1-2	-	CSARGRAGLSYTF	TGCAGTGCTAGGGGACGTGCTGGGTTAAGCTACACCTTC
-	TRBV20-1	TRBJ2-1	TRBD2	CSATGLAGGKNEQFF	TGCAGTGCTACCGGACTAGCGGGAGGGAAAAATGAGCAGTTCTTC